The rows below give T cell receptor beta chains drawn from one sample of a study of preoperative IRX-2 immunotherapy in early breast cancer. Measured with immunoSEQ multiplex PCR; TCRdb has only the in-frame clones, and not every one. The repertoire has 75,000 to 100,000 clones, 75% to 90% of them found once; the top ten carry around 2.1%. The sequencing used tumor tissue, collected after IRX-2 immunotherapy. The receptors derive from a human donor with breast cancer. CDR3s include the opening cysteine and the closing phenylalanine or tryptophan. The order of the fields is J gene, D gene, clone size, V gene, CDR3 DNA, CDR3 protein. A D gene is named only where the DNA matches it firmly. Clone size is not always given. Where it is, it says once, few, many or a class for expanded clones.

TRBJ1-5 TRBD1 - TRBV5-1 TGCGCCAGCAGCTTGGCCGGACAGGGCCAGCCCCAGCATTTT CASSLAGQGQPQHF
TRBJ1-4 TRBD1 - TRBV7-4 TGTGCCAGCAGTTCCCCGCAGGGGGTAGGAACGGCAACTAATGAAAAACTGTTTTTT CASSSPQGVGTATNEKLFF
TRBJ2-1 - - TRBV7-5 TGTGCCAGCAGCTCTAGCCCCGGACAGGGGTTCAACAATGAGCAGTTCTTC CASSSSPGQGFNNEQFF
TRBJ2-3 - - TRBV18 TGTGCCAGCTCACCACCGGCGGTAACTAGCACAGATACGCAGTATTTT CASSPPAVTSTDTQYF
TRBJ1-2 TRBD1 - TRBV5-1 TGCGCCAGCAGCTTAACCCCTAGGGGGCTGAACGATGGCTACACCTTC CASSLTPRGLNDGYTF
TRBJ2-2 - - TRBV30 TGTGCCTGGGTCTGGGGCACCGGGGAGCTGTTTTTT CAWVWGTGELFF
TRBJ1-3 - - TRBV19 TGTGCCAGTAGAAGAGCGGGCCAGGTCCTCTCTGGAAACACCATATATTTT CASRRAGQVLSGNTIYF
TRBJ1-2 - - TRBV19 TGTGCCAGTAGTTTAAACAGGGCGGCTGGCTACACCTTC CASSLNRAAGYTF
TRBJ1-6 - once TRBV30 TGTGCCTGGATACAGGGAAGTGGTAATTCACCCCTCCACTTT CAWIQGSGNSPLHF
TRBJ1-2 - - TRBV7-6 TGTGCCAGCAGCTTGGTCGGGCGAGGGCGGTTAGGCTACACCTTC CASSLVGRGRLGYTF
TRBJ1-1 - - TRBV30 TGTGCCTGGACCTCGGGCATGAACACTGAAGCTTTCTTT CAWTSGMNTEAFF
TRBJ2-7 - - TRBV15 TGTGCCACCAGCAGAGAAGGGGCGTCCTACGAGCAGTACTTC CATSREGASYEQYF
TRBJ1-6 - - TRBV6-8 TGTGCCAGCAGAGCACGTAATTCACCCCTCCACTTT CASRARNSPLHF
TRBJ2-7 TRBD2 - TRBV7-1 TGTGCCAGCAGCTTAGGGACTAGCGTTCCCCGTGAGCAGTACTTC CASSLGTSVPREQYF
TRBJ2-3 TRBD2 few TRBV7-6 TGTGCCAGCAGCTTATTAGCGGGGGCGAGCACAGATACGCAGTATTTT CASSLLAGASTDTQYF
TRBJ1-4 - - TRBV7-1 TGTGCCAGCAGCCCAGGGTTCACTAATGAAAAACTGTTTTTT CASSPGFTNEKLFF
TRBJ1-5 - once TRBV29-1 TGCAGCGTTGGGTCTCTGGGAAGCAATCAGCCCCAGCATTTT CSVGSLGSNQPQHF
TRBJ2-7 - - TRBV6-4 TGTGCCATCAGTGGGGCGTACGAGCAGTACTTC CAISGAYEQYF
TRBJ2-3 - - TRBV6-7 TGTGCCTGTTCCTACGGGGGAGACACAGATACGCAGTATTTT CACSYGGDTDTQYF
TRBJ2-7 TRBD2 - TRBV28 TGTGCCAGCATCGAGGTAGCGGGACGCGAGCAGTACTTC CASIEVAGREQYF
TRBJ1-2 TRBD1 - TRBV11-3 TGTGCCAGCAGCTTAGTGATGGGACAGTTGCTCTATGGCTACACCTTC CASSLVMGQLLYGYTF
TRBJ1-1 TRBD1 once TRBV18 TGTGCCAGCTCACCACTTCCGGGACAGGGGGCTGAAGCTTTCTTT CASSPLPGQGAEAFF
TRBJ1-1 - - TRBV28 TGTGCCAGCATCTCGCCGGAAGGGGGAGGGGCTGAAGCTTTCTTT CASISPEGGGAEAFF
TRBJ1-1 TRBD1 - TRBV19 TGTGCCAGTATGACAGGGAAGGGCACTGAAGCTTTCTTT CASMTGKGTEAFF
TRBJ1-1 - - TRBV6-1 TGTGCCAGCAGTGAAGCGCTGAGTGAAGCTTTCTTT CASSEALSEAFF
TRBJ2-7 TRBD2 - TRBV29-1 TGCAGCGTTCGCGGGAGATCCTACGAGCAGTACTTC CSVRGRSYEQYF
TRBJ1-1 TRBD1 once TRBV5-1 TGCGCCAGCAGTTTAGGGACAGGGCGAATCACTGAAGCTTTCTTT CASSLGTGRITEAFF
TRBJ2-3 TRBD2 - TRBV11-3 TGTGCCAGCAGCCTTCCGAGGACTAGCGGGCGGGATACGCAGTATTTT CASSLPRTSGRDTQYF
TRBJ2-7 - - TRBV7-4 TGTGCCAGCAGTCCTCACGGCGGGAACGAGCAGTACTTC CASSPHGGNEQYF
TRBJ1-5 - - TRBV7-1 TGTGCCAGCAGCCGGCCGGGGACGTCGGAGCCCCAGCATTTT CASSRPGTSEPQHF
TRBJ2-6 TRBD1 - TRBV5-1 TGCGCCAGCAGCTCCCGGGGGACAGGTCTGACTGGGGCCAACGTCCTGACTTTC CASSSRGTGLTGANVLTF
TRBJ2-7 - - TRBV5-1 TGCGCCAGCAGCTTGAACCCCCCTACAAAGTTCGCCCACTACGAGCAGTACTTC CASSLNPPTKFAHYEQYF
TRBJ1-3 - - TRBV7-1 TGTGCCAGCAGCTCCGGGACACCTCTCTCTGGAAACACCATATATTTT CASSSGTPLSGNTIYF
TRBJ1-1 TRBD1 - TRBV29-1 TGCAGCGGTGTCCGGGACAGGAACACTGAAGCTTTCTTT CSGVRDRNTEAFF
TRBJ2-2 - once TRBV18 TGTGCCAGCTCACCCACCGCCGGGGAGCTGTTTTTT CASSPTAGELFF
TRBJ1-5 - - TRBV6-8 TGTGCCACTGGCGCCAGGAGCAATCAGCCCCAGCATTTT CATGARSNQPQHF
TRBJ1-1 - - TRBV5-2 TGTGCCAGCAGCCAAGCATACGAGGGGGACCAAGCTTTCTTT CASSQAYEGDQAFF
TRBJ2-7 TRBD1 few TRBV29-1 TGCAGCGTTGCCGGGACAGCGAACGAGACCTACGAGCAGTACTTC CSVAGTANETYEQYF
TRBJ1-1 - - TRBV14 TGTGCCAGCAGCCCCGGTATCGGGCGCGAAGCTTTCTTT CASSPGIGREAFF
TRBJ2-7 - - TRBV28 TGTGCCAGCAGTTTAGAGACAGTGGGGGCTCACTACGAGCAGTACTTC CASSLETVGAHYEQYF
TRBJ2-2 - once TRBV12-5 TGTGCTAGTGGTTTGGCCCTCCTGGCAGGGACGGCCGGGGAGCTGTTTTTT CASGLALLAGTAGELFF
TRBJ1-2 - - TRBV11-3 TGTGCCAGCAGCTTCACATACGTTACCAGGGAGACCTATGGCTACACCTTC CASSFTYVTRETYGYTF
TRBJ2-4 - - TRBV12-5 TGTGCCAGCGGGACAGTTGCAATTCAGTACTTC CASGTVAIQYF
TRBJ1-1 - - TRBV7-8 TGTGCCAGCAGCTCATGGGCGGACACTGAAGCTTTCTTT CASSSWADTEAFF
TRBJ2-3 - - TRBV28 TGTGCCAGCAGGCATAGAAGCACAGATACGCAGTATTTT CASRHRSTDTQYF
TRBJ2-3 TRBD2 - TRBV18 TGTGCCAGCTCACCACCGGGACTAGCGGGGGGCGATACGCAGTATTTT CASSPPGLAGGDTQYF
TRBJ2-7 - - TRBV14 TGTGCCAGCAGCCAAGTCATCGGACTCGCCTACGAGCAGTACTTC CASSQVIGLAYEQYF
TRBJ2-1 TRBD2 - TRBV28 TGTGCCAGCAGTTCTAGCGGGCTAGCCTACAATGAGCAGTTCTTC CASSSSGLAYNEQFF
TRBJ2-3 - - TRBV30 TGTGCCTGGAGTTCCGGAGACAAGACACCGCAGTATTTT CAWSSGDKTPQYF
TRBJ2-7 TRBD1 - TRBV5-1 TGCGCCAGCAGCTTGGAAGGTGGACAGGTGGCCCCAAGGGACTTC CASSLEGGQVAPRDF
TRBJ2-7 - - TRBV19 TGTGCCAGTAGTATAGACCCTTGGCGCGAGCAGTACTTC CASSIDPWREQYF
TRBJ2-7 - - TRBV28 TGTGCCAGCAGCCTTACCCCGATCCTGTCCACCTACGAGCAGTACTTC CASSLTPILSTYEQYF
TRBJ2-7 - - TRBV6-8 TGTGCCAGCAGTTACGGGGCCGGGCGGGCAGGCTACGAGCAGTACTTC CASSYGAGRAGYEQYF
TRBJ1-4 - few TRBV19 TGTGCCAGTGGCGATAATGAAAAACTGTTTTTT CASGDNEKLFF
TRBJ1-2 - - TRBV19 TGTGCCAGTAGTTCCGCCACTATGACGGTCACTAACTATGGCTACACCTTC CASSSATMTVTNYGYTF
TRBJ1-2 TRBD1 - TRBV28 TGTGCCAGCAGTCCACAGGGGGTTGGTGGCTACACCTTC CASSPQGVGGYTF
TRBJ1-2 TRBD1 - TRBV6-8 TGTGCCAGTAAACCGGAGGGACAGAACTATGGCTACACCTTC CASKPEGQNYGYTF
TRBJ1-1 TRBD1 - TRBV18 TGTGCCAGCTCACCAGACAGGGGGTCGCTGAACACTGAAGCTTTCTTT CASSPDRGSLNTEAFF
TRBJ1-2 - - TRBV28 TGTGCCAGCAGTTCGTTAGGGGAGGATGGCTACACCTTC CASSSLGEDGYTF